This is a list of T cell receptor beta chains from one sample in a study of cytomegalovirus exposure and HLA in healthy donors. Libraries were prepared by immunoSEQ multiplex PCR; TCRdb keeps only in-frame clonotypes and omits some of them. Of over 65,000 clones listed, about 80% are singletons. Sequencing used PBMCs. Source of these receptors: a man aged 45-60 years in good health and CMV-seronegative. Both conserved end residues are part of each CDR3. The D gene is left open where the match is weak. Clone size is shown for a subset of rows, as once, few, many or a class of expanded clone.

V	size	D	J	DNA	CDR3
TRBV29-1	.	.	TRBJ1-2	TGCAGCGTTGAAGAAGGGGGACAACTCTATGGCTACACCTTC	CSVEEGGQLYGYTF
TRBV5-1	.	TRBD1	TRBJ1-3	TGCGCCAGCAGCTCGACAGGGTCTCCCTTCTCTGGAAACACCATATATTTT	CASSSTGSPFSGNTIYF
TRBV9	.	TRBD1	TRBJ1-2	TGTGCCAGCAGCGTACTTGGAGGGGGCGCCTATGGCTACACCTTC	CASSVLGGGAYGYTF
TRBV6-1	.	TRBD1	TRBJ1-1	TGTGCCAGCAGAGACAGGGGGCGTGAAGCTTTCTTT	CASRDRGREAFF
TRBV18	.	.	TRBJ2-5	TGTGCCAGCTCAACAGGCGGGGCCCCCCAAGAGACCCAGTACTTC	CASSTGGAPQETQYF
TRBV29-1	.	.	TRBJ1-1	TGCAGCGGGGGAGGATGGGGCACTGAAGCTTTCTTT	CSGGGWGTEAFF
TRBV11-3	.	TRBD2	TRBJ2-3	TGTGCCAGCAGCTCGCTAGCGGGGGGCCCGACAGATACGCAGTATTTT	CASSSLAGGPTDTQYF
TRBV7-6	few	TRBD2	TRBJ2-7	TGTGCCAGCAGCCCGTTTACTAGCGGGGGTGGAAACTACGAGCAGTACTTC	CASSPFTSGGGNYEQYF
TRBV7-9	.	.	TRBJ2-3	TGTGCCAGCAGCATCTATCTGCGACGCGGAGCTCCAGATACGCAGTATTTT	CASSIYLRRGAPDTQYF
TRBV27	.	TRBD2	TRBJ2-1	TGTGCCAGCAGTATAACTAGCGGGCCCCTCAGTGAGCAGTTCTTC	CASSITSGPLSEQFF
TRBV4-3	.	TRBD2	TRBJ2-7	TGCGCCAGCAACCCGGCGGGGGAATACGAGCAGTACTTC	CASNPAGEYEQYF
TRBV7-2	.	.	TRBJ2-3	TGTGCCAGCAGCCGGGGGTACAGCACAGATACGCAGTATTTT	CASSRGYSTDTQYF
TRBV2	few	TRBD1	TRBJ1-5	TGTGCCAGCAGGTCCCACAGGGGGCAAGGGGGGCAGCCCCAGCATTTT	CASRSHRGQGGQPQHF
TRBV5-1	.	.	TRBJ1-2	TGCGCCAGCAGCTTGGGGGACACAAGCGGTGGCTACACCTTC	CASSLGDTSGGYTF
TRBV18	.	.	TRBJ1-3	TGTGCCAGCTCACTAAGCGGGGCAAGCTCTGGAAACACCATATATTTT	CASSLSGASSGNTIYF
TRBV9	few	TRBD2	TRBJ2-2	TGTGCCAGCAGCGTAGCCCCCCCGGCGGGGGGCAAGGTCGGGGAGCTGTTTTTT	CASSVAPPAGGKVGELFF
TRBV11-3	.	.	TRBJ2-5	TGTGCCAGCAGGGAGACAAGAGGGGAGACCCAGTACTTC	CASRETRGETQYF
TRBV9	.	TRBD2	TRBJ2-1	TGTGCCAGCAGCGTAGCCAGCGGGGGGGCCAGGTCCTACAATGAGCAGTTCTTC	CASSVASGGARSYNEQFF
TRBV5-6	.	.	TRBJ2-3	TGTGCCAGCAGCTCAAGGGGGGGTACGCAGTATTTT	CASSSRGGTQYF
TRBV5-4	.	TRBD1	TRBJ1-2	TGTGCCAGCAGCCAACAAAACCCGACAGGGACGGACTATGGCTACACCTTC	CASSQQNPTGTDYGYTF
TRBV10-3	few	.	TRBJ1-3	TGTGCCATCGAGGGTGCCGGAAACACCATATATTTT	CAIEGAGNTIYF
TRBV5-1	.	.	TRBJ1-1	TGCGCCAGCAGCTTGGGAGCGAACACTGAAGCTTTCTTT	CASSLGANTEAFF
TRBV12-5	.	.	TRBJ2-7	TGTGCTAGTGGTCCCCCATCCGGACAGCTAACCGTCCACGAGCAGTACTTC	CASGPPSGQLTVHEQYF
TRBV7-8	.	.	TRBJ2-6	TGTGCCAGCAGTCCGGGACTCTCAAGGGTTGGGGCCAACGTCCTGACTTTC	CASSPGLSRVGANVLTF
TRBV19	.	.	TRBJ2-7	TGTGCCAGTGCACAGGGAAACGAGCAGTACTTC	CASAQGNEQYF
TRBV7-3	.	TRBD1	TRBJ2-3	TGTGCCAGCAGCTTATTGGGACAGACCACAGATACGCAGTATTTT	CASSLLGQTTDTQYF
TRBV12-5	.	.	TRBJ2-1	TGTGCTAGTGGTTTGGTACTAAGCGGGTCTTACAATGAGCAGTTCTTC	CASGLVLSGSYNEQFF
TRBV19	once	TRBD1	TRBJ2-1	TGTGCCAGTACAGGGACAGCCCGCTCCTACAATGAGCAGTTCTTC	CASTGTARSYNEQFF
TRBV14	.	.	TRBJ1-4	TGTGCCAGCAGCCCTGGCACAGGGACGCATAATGAAAGACTGTTTTTT	CASSPGTGTHNERLFF
TRBV6-1	.	.	TRBJ1-5	TGTGCCTGCTCCAGGTGGCAGGGTAATCAGCCCCAGCATTTT	CACSRWQGNQPQHF
TRBV4-2	.	TRBD1	TRBJ1-6	TGTGCCAGCAGCCGAGGGACAGGGGCTTCACCCCTCCACTTT	CASSRGTGASPLHF
TRBV5-5	.	TRBD1	TRBJ1-2	TGTGCCAGCAGCTTGGGAGGACAGGGTAACTATGGCTACACCTTC	CASSLGGQGNYGYTF
TRBV6-6	few	.	TRBJ1-5	TGTGCCAGCAGGGGGTCCGACGGGTGGGGGGGTCAGCCCCAGCATTTT	CASRGSDGWGGQPQHF
TRBV7-2	.	TRBD2	TRBJ2-7	TGTGCCAGCAGCTTTAGCGGGGGGCTCTACGAGCAGTACTTC	CASSFSGGLYEQYF
TRBV6-5	.	.	TRBJ2-1	TGTGCCAGCAGAACCCCCAGGGGTGGTGAGCAGTTCTTC	CASRTPRGGEQFF
TRBV7-2	.	.	TRBJ2-1	TGTGCCAGCAGCTTGGGGGGGGCAGAAGAGCAGTTCTTC	CASSLGGAEEQFF
TRBV19	.	.	TRBJ1-3	TGTGCCAGTAGTATAGATCGAAGGCAGACACGCTCTGGAAACACCATATATTTT	CASSIDRRQTRSGNTIYF
TRBV9	once	.	TRBJ2-4	TGTGCCAGCAGCGTAGAGGGGCACCAAAAGGGCAAAAACATTCAGTACTTC	CASSVEGHQKGKNIQYF
TRBV5-1	few	TRBD1	TRBJ1-5	TGCGCCAGCAGCTTGGAGGGGGCCCATCAGCCCCAGCATTTT	CASSLEGAHQPQHF
TRBV7-9	.	TRBD2	TRBJ2-3	TGTGCCAGCAGCCCAAGCTTGGGAGCGGGGGGGCGCCCAGATACGCAGTATTTT	CASSPSLGAGGRPDTQYF
TRBV7-2	once	.	TRBJ2-5	TGTGCCAGCAGCCCTGAGCGACGGGGCCAAGAGACCCAGTACTTC	CASSPERRGQETQYF
TRBV19	.	.	TRBJ2-1	TGTGCCAGTAGTAAACAGGGAACAACCTACAATGAGCAGTTCTTC	CASSKQGTTYNEQFF
TRBV5-4	.	.	TRBJ2-7	TGTGCCAGCAGCTTGAGCGGGCTCCGGAACGAGCAGTACTTC	CASSLSGLRNEQYF
TRBV6-5	.	TRBD1	TRBJ2-5	TGTGCCAGCAGAGGACAGGGGATTAACCAAGAGACCCAGTACTTC	CASRGQGINQETQYF
TRBV4-3	.	.	TRBJ2-7	TGCGCCAGCAGCCAAGATCTCGGGACTGGCTACGAGCAGTACTTC	CASSQDLGTGYEQYF
TRBV11-2	.	TRBD1	TRBJ2-7	TGTGCCAGCAGCGGATGGAAAGAGCCGGGACAGTACCCATACGAGCAGTACTTC	CASSGWKEPGQYPYEQYF
TRBV5-1	.	TRBD1	TRBJ2-5	TGCGCCAGCAGCGGAGTCCGGGACAGGAGGGAGACCCAGTACTTC	CASSGVRDRRETQYF
TRBV6-1	few	.	TRBJ1-1	TGTGCCAGCAAACACCCAGGGAACACTGAAGCTTTCTTT	CASKHPGNTEAFF
TRBV5-1	.	.	TRBJ2-3	TGCGCCAGCAGCGTTAGCGGCACAGATACGCAGTATTTT	CASSVSGTDTQYF
TRBV5-4	.	.	TRBJ2-3	TGTGCCAGCAGCTTGGGCGCCCCGGGGGGCACAGATACGCAGTATTTT	CASSLGAPGGTDTQYF
TRBV19	.	TRBD1	TRBJ1-5	TGTGCCAGTAGTATTGCCAGGGGGCCCACTCAGCCCCAGCATTTT	CASSIARGPTQPQHF
TRBV7-2	.	TRBD2	TRBJ2-3	TGTGCCAGCAGCTCGACTAGCGTTACAGATACGCAGTATTTT	CASSSTSVTDTQYF
TRBV4-3	.	.	TRBJ2-4	TGCGCCAGCAGCCAAGAATTTGGGGGGTCCGGGGCTACCAAAAACATTCAGTACTTC	CASSQEFGGSGATKNIQYF
TRBV5-1	few	TRBD2	TRBJ2-5	TGCGCCAGCAGCCTGACTAGCGGGAGGGGGGAGACCCAGTACTTC	CASSLTSGRGETQYF
TRBV29-1	.	.	TRBJ1-2	TGCAGCGATTGGGCCCTAAGGTCCTATGGCTACACCTTC	CSDWALRSYGYTF